Listed below are T cell receptor beta chains from one sample, sequenced in a study of shared clonotypes between healthy human individuals. Here immunoSEQ multiplex PCR was the method, and the copy in TCRdb shows in-frame clones only, minus some. This sample has about 2 million clones, with 85% to 95% found just once. Source material: naive CD8+ T cells sorted from blood. These receptors originate from a man between 18 and 35 years old in good health. Each CDR3 is given with its conserved first and last residue.

TRBV5-4	TRBJ2-7	CASSLRDKILF
TRBV2	TRBJ2-2	CAITGGANTGELFF
TRBV27	TRBJ2-1	CASSSLAGGVNEQFF
TRBV6-5	TRBJ1-6	CASSYPQGGSPLHF
TRBV4-2	TRBJ2-7	CASSQDRSYAYEQYF
TRBV19	TRBJ1-1	CASSIDRGMNTEAFF
TRBV28	TRBJ1-1	CASRNDRDTEAFF
TRBV19	TRBJ1-2	CATDGDPNYGYTF
TRBV4-1	TRBJ1-2	CASSLELGTVANYGYTF
TRBV7-6	TRBJ2-7	CASSLAQDGSAYEQYF
TRBV5-6	TRBJ2-3	CASSVPGLAGERTDTQYF
TRBV19	TRBJ1-2	CASSRDSSNYGYTF
TRBV4-1	TRBJ2-5	CASSLRSQGAQETQYF
TRBV9	TRBJ1-4	CASSPQGGFGEKLFF
TRBV11-2	TRBJ2-7	CASSFTGTGYYEQYF
TRBV27	TRBJ2-1	CASSFGSHEQFF
TRBV28	TRBJ2-1	CASSLFGTGGEQFF
TRBV6-1	TRBJ1-2	CASSEETFWTYGYTF
TRBV9	TRBJ2-7	CASSVGAGGHYEQYF
TRBV14	TRBJ2-1	CASSQDLGQFF
TRBV28	TRBJ2-7	CASSFFGEQYF
TRBV5-6	TRBJ2-7	CASSYGTGAYEQYF
TRBV30	TRBJ1-5	CAWSVLEGIQPQHF
TRBV2	TRBJ2-5	CASHGASGGRETQYF
TRBV19	TRBJ2-2	CASRDDSGAGELFF
TRBV28	TRBJ1-1	CASRYIQGAPTEAFF
TRBV6-1	TRBJ2-7	CASSVASGPYEQYF
TRBV5-4	TRBJ1-3	CASSLAGQGFDLISGNTIYF
TRBV4-1	TRBJ2-1	CASSLGRVSPYNEQFF
TRBV10-2	TRBJ2-7	CASTDTYEQYF
TRBV2	TRBJ1-6	CASSEPGQLSSYNSPLHF
TRBV19	TRBJ2-1	CASRGTGYNEQFF